This entry describes one T cell receptor beta chain. Repertoires were generated with immunoSEQ multiplex PCR, while TCRdb's copy carries only in-frame clones and drops some. The sample has a few hundred thousand clones; 90% are singletons. The sample comes from a study of control samples from healthy donors and cancer patients. The germline V and J ends were trimmed by 2 bases and 4 bases, with 14 bases remaining between them. Germline V gene data show CDR1 as MNHEY and CDR2 as SMNVEV (reference sequence). This CDR3 has 15 residues. The sample taken for sequencing was PBMCs. The V gene is TRBV27, the J gene TRBJ1-1, with a tentative D call TRBD1 (5 bases). The source is a man aged 35-49 years with head and neck cancer. The CDR3 reads CASSLAGVRFTEAFF. CDR3 DNA sequence: TGTGCCAGCAGTTTAGCGGGGGTGCGTTTCACTGAAGCTTTCTTT.